The clone carrying this T cell receptor (beta chain) turned up a few times. As yet, its antigen is unknown. This specimen comes from a study of T cells after yellow fever vaccination. The V gene lost 5 bases and the J gene lost 4 bases, with 13 bases spanning the gap. From germline, CDR1 is SGHTA and CDR2 FQGTGA. The CDR3 is 14 residues long. A 5'RACE template-switching step, the method used to make TCR cDNA, added a universal primer site and UMIs. From the 5' RACE reads, TCRdb called clonotypes with MiXCR, one entry per CDR3 protein. Of approximately 250,000 distinct CDR3 sequences in the sample, about 5.2% are singletons; the top ten hold approximately 3.5%. The study's findings and limits: Clonotypes found in both CD4 and CD8 compartments made up a small share. Booster samples showed a return of most primary-vaccination clones (about 96% CD4, approximately 85% CD8).

This sequence originates from a man in his late teens or twenties who received the YFV17D yellow fever vaccine. The V and J genes are TRBV7-3 and TRBJ2-3; D is possibly TRBD1 (6 bases). The sequencing here drew on CD4+ T cells sorted from PBMCs, taken on the day of the yellow fever booster vaccination. CDR3 DNA: TGTGCCAGCAGCCCTACAGGGTTTGCAGATACGCAGTATTTT. As protein: CASSPTGFADTQYF.